These 13 T cell receptor beta chains originate from one sample sequenced in a study of T cells in Graves' hyperthyroidism and ophthalmopathy. Researchers took RNA transcripts and amplified the TCR beta CDR3 regions from them. HTBI primers were used for first-round RT-PCR of the TCR CDR3. TCRdb re-derived calls from the multiplex PCR reads in MiXCR, one entry per CDR3 protein. The sample gives under 700,000 distinct CDR3 sequences, 46% of which show up once; just over 8% is in the top ten. The sequenced sample was peripheral blood or thyroid tissue (not recorded which). These receptors were obtained from a woman in her late teens or twenties with Graves' hyperthyroidism.

V usage is TRBV29-1 and J usage is TRBJ2-7, with a weak D call TRBD1 (6 bases). In germline, CDR1 is SQVTM, CDR2 ANQGSEA. The length of the CDR3 is 13 residues. V dropped 7 bases and J dropped 1 base, with 14 bases sitting between them. The CDR3 DNA sequence: TGCAGCGCAGCCGGGACACCTTCCTACGAGCAGTACTTC. Translating gives CSAAGTPSYEQYF.

This sequence joins TRBV12-3 or TRBV12-4 and TRBJ1-3; D uncertain. The V and J ends lost 8 bases and 0 bases respectively, with 11 bases between them. The CDR3 runs to 14 residues. CDR3 in DNA: TGTGCCAGCTCACCACGGAACTCTGGAAACACCATATATTTT. This translates into CASSPRNSGNTIYF.

In this sample, this clonotype turned up once. A much bigger clone sits one base away, suggesting this may be a read error. This chain connects TRBV9 to TRBJ1-1; unclear D gene. The germline V gene encodes CDR1 SGDLS and CDR2 YYNGEE. The CDR3 is 11 residues long. The CDR3 DNA sequence: TGTGCCTGCAGCCCTCAGGAAGCGGCTTTCTTT. This codes for CACSPQEAAFF.

The V and J genes are TRBV7-9 and TRBJ2-7; TRBD1 is a possible D gene (6 bases). CDR3 size: 15 residues. CDR1 SEHNR and CDR2 FQNEAQ come from the germline V gene (reference sequence). V was cut by 2 bases and J by 4 bases, with 15 bases left in between. The CDR3 region is CASSLLQGSKYEQYF. In nucleotides, the CDR3 is TGTGCCAGCAGCTTACTACAGGGAAGCAAGTACGAGCAGTACTTC.

This clonotype showed up many times. The chain has TRBV5-6 and TRBJ1-2, with a tentative D call TRBD1 (6 bases). The CDR3 consists of 10 residues. Germline V lookup: CDR1 SGHDT, CDR2 YYEEEE. Trimming left V 3 bases short and J 10 bases short, with 7 bases between. CDR3 coding DNA: TGTGCCAGCAGCTGGGACACCTACACCTTC. Amino acid sequence: CASSWDTYTF.

This clonotype has at least ten counts. The gene calls are TRBV25-1 and TRBJ1-2; no clear D. The germline CDR1 and CDR2 sequences are MGHDK and SYGVNS. V shed 5 bases and J shed 6 bases, with 13 bases lying between them. This CDR3 region has 13 residues. This CDR3 is CASSYFARDGYTF. CDR3 bases: TGTGCCAGCAGTTACTTCGCCCGGGATGGCTACACCTTC.

This chain joins TRBV15 and TRBJ1-4; weak D call: TRBD1 (5 bases). Deletions cut 0 bases from V and 5 bases from J, with 13 bases between. This CDR3 is 16 amino acids long. Germline V lookup: CDR1 LNHNV, CDR2 YYDKDF (reference sequence). The CDR3 loop reads CATSREPGRVNEKLFF. For the CDR3, the DNA is TGTGCCACCAGCAGAGAGCCGGGACGGGTAAATGAAAAACTGTTTTTT.

Comments on this clonotype: A junction boundary mismatches the germline segment, possibly from a read error. The chain uses TRBV12-3 or TRBV12-4 and TRBJ2-7; 7 bases are a match to TRBD2. CDR3 length equals 14 residues. CDR3 residues: CASSPRLAAYEQHF. In DNA, the CDR3 is TGTGCCAGCAGTCCCCGACTAGCAGCCTACGAGCAGCACTTC.

This CDR3 is CSVGQGSEGQYF. The CDR3 DNA follows: TGCAGCGTTGGACAGGGGTCGGAGGGGCAGTACTTC. The chain employs TRBV29-1 and TRBJ2-7; 8 bases match TRBD1. Trimming cost V 4 bases and J 9 bases; bases outside gene matches: 8. Germline-derived CDR1 and CDR2 are SQVTM and ANQGSEA. The CDR3 consists of 12 residues.

This clonotype was seen ten or more times. Sequence at one end of the junction differs from germline and may be a read error. J is TRBJ1-3 and V is TRBV7-9, with a weak D call TRBD1 (5 bases). Germline V gene sequence: CDR1 SEHNR, CDR2 FQNEAQ (reference sequence). The CDR3 sequence is 10 residues long. The CDR3 is CASSVDGARF. CDR3 nucleotide sequence: TGTGCCAGCAGCGTCGACGGGGCCCGATTT.

This clonotype was picked up a small number of times. V usage is TRBV19 and J usage is TRBJ1-1, with D uncertain. The CDR3 totals 13 residues. Germline V CDR1 and CDR2: LNHDA, SQIVND (reference sequence). V lost 7 bases and J 1 base, leaving 10 bases between the germline ends. The CDR3 spells CASNLRQNTEAFF. The CDR3 DNA reads TGTGCCAGTAACCTAAGACAGAACACTGAAGCTTTCTTT.

J is TRBJ1-2 and V is TRBV24-1; D is unclear. CDR3 length equals 13 residues. V lost 4 bases, J lost 7 bases, and 12 bases lay in between. Per germline, CDR1 KGHDR and CDR2 SFDVKD. CDR3 protein: CATSDHSGSGYTF. The CDR3 nucleotides are TGTGCCACCAGTGACCATAGCGGGAGTGGCTACACCTTC.

This clonotype has at least ten counts. The gene calls are TRBV9 and TRBJ2-5; TRBD2 agrees at 9 bases. Germline V gene sequence: CDR1 SGDLS, CDR2 YYNGEE. The junction had 9 bases not matched to a gene; V was cut back by 4 bases and J by 5 bases. The CDR3 extends over 15 amino acids. The CDR3 sequence: CASSTLAGVGETQYF. CDR3 DNA sequence: TGTGCCAGCAGCACCTTAGCGGGAGTGGGCGAGACCCAGTACTTC.